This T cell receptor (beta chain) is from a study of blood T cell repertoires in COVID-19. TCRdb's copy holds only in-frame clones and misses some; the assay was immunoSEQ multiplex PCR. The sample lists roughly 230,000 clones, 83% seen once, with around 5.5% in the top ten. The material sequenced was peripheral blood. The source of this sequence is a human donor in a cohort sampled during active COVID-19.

The CDR3, as DNA: TGTGCCAGCTCACCCTACCCGACTAGCGGGGGGAATGAGCAGTTCTTC. This translates into CASSPYPTSGGNEQFF. The rearrangement uses TRBV18 and TRBJ2-1; 13 bases map to TRBD2. The CDR3 extends over 16 amino acids. The germline CDR1 and CDR2 sequences are KGHSH and LQKENI. Losses at the gene ends were 3 bases for V and 7 bases for J; bases not matched to a gene: 6. Full variable domain (missing parts from reference TRBV18 and TRBJ2-1): NAGVMQNPRHLVRRRGQEARLRCSPMKGHSHVYWYRQLPEEGLKFMVYLQKENIIDESGMPKERFSAEFPKEGPSILRIQQVVRGDSAAYFCASSPYPTSGGNEQFFGPGTRLTVL.